A single sample is the source of the 27 T cell receptor beta chains below, sequenced in a study of T cell responses to AZD1222 COVID-19 vaccine. Sequenced by immunoSEQ multiplex PCR; TCRdb stores in-frame clones only, minus some. Of about 72,000 clones listed, about nine tenths are singletons. The source was peripheral blood, collected on day 0 of AZD1222 vaccination. The origin of the receptors is an adult in good health.

The chain employs TRBV28 and TRBJ1-2; TRBD1 agrees at 10 bases. CDR1 is MDHEN and CDR2 is SYDVKM in the germline V gene. The CDR3 totals 13 residues. V dropped 9 bases and J dropped 2; count of bases not matched to a gene: 3. The CDR3 DNA sequence: TGTGCCAGTAGACAGGGGGCAAACTATGGCTACACCTTC. It yields the protein CASRQGANYGYTF.

The gene calls are TRBV6-5 and TRBJ1-2; no firm D call. Trimming pared 7 bases from V and 2 bases from J, leaving 11 bases between. CDR3 length: 13 amino acids. Germline lookup yields CDR1 MNHEY and CDR2 SVGAGI. CDR3 sequence: CASTPGPNYGYTF. As DNA, the CDR3 is TGTGCCAGCACCCCGGGCCCGAACTATGGCTACACCTTC.

Comments on this clone: This same CDR3 is encoded by further DNA sequences in the sample. The chain carries TRBV28 and TRBJ1-1; D gene ambiguous. Germline assignment: CDR1 MDHEN and CDR2 SYDVKM. The ends were cut back, 2 bases at V and 1 base at J, with 5 bases in the middle. The CDR3 sequence is 13 residues long. CDR3 amino acids: CASSLGRNTEAFF. Here the CDR3 DNA reads TGTGCCAGCAGTTTAGGCAGGAACACTGAAGCTTTCTTT.

J is TRBJ1-1 and V is TRBV19; D uncertain. The CDR3 is 14 residues long. Deletions cut 6 bases from V and 0 bases from J, with 11 bases between. The germline gives CDR1 LNHDA, CDR2 SQIVND (reference sequence). This CDR3 reads CASRPNYMNTEAFF. For the CDR3, the DNA is TGTGCCAGTAGACCCAATTACATGAACACTGAAGCTTTCTTT.

This clone has a single count. The genes are TRBV5-5 and TRBJ1-2; possible D gene TRBD1, 5 bases. V lost 0 bases and J lost 3, with 9 bases in between. The CDR3 has 14 amino acids. In germline, CDR1 is SGHKS, CDR2 YYEKEE (reference sequence). The CDR3 DNA sequence: TGTGCCAGCAGCTTGGCCGGGGACCACTATGGCTACACCTTC. Protein product: CASSLAGDHYGYTF.

CDR3 residues: CAWSVLRDSEQYF. The DNA for the CDR3 is TGTGCCTGGAGTGTTCTGCGGGACTCCGAGCAGTACTTC. V usage is TRBV30 and J usage is TRBJ2-7; tentative D call: TRBD2 (6 bases). This CDR3 has 13 amino acids. Trimming stripped 0 bases from V and 6 bases from J, with 12 bases between. Germline values: CDR1 GTSNPN, CDR2 SVGIG (reference sequence).

The CDR3 DNA reads as TGTGCCAGCAGCCACCAGGGCGGGGGCTATGGCTACACCTTC. Its protein is CASSHQGGGYGYTF. The V and J genes are TRBV6-5 and TRBJ1-2; D may be TRBD1 (5 bases). Germline CDR1 is MNHEY and CDR2 is SVGAGI. The CDR3 consists of 14 residues. V was pared by 6 bases and J by 4 bases, with 15 bases between.

The genes are TRBV5-1 and TRBJ2-5; D is unclear. Germline assignment: CDR1 SGHRS and CDR2 YFSETQ. The CDR3 sequence is 13 residues long. The V gene lost 0 bases and the J gene lost 0 bases, with 3 bases spanning the gap. The CDR3 here is CASSLANQETQYF. DNA for the CDR3: TGCGCCAGCAGCTTGGCCAACCAAGAGACCCAGTACTTC.

This clone has a handful of counts. The chain couples TRBV30 to TRBJ2-7; 8 nucleotides align to TRBD1. Germline trimming cut 1 base from V and 0 bases from J; bases unmatched to any gene: 2. This CDR3 has 14 amino acids. CDR1 and CDR2 from the germline V gene are GTSNPN and SVGIG (reference sequence). The CDR3 loop reads CAWSDRGFSYEQYF. Written as DNA, the CDR3 is TGTGCCTGGAGTGACAGGGGGTTCTCCTACGAGCAGTACTTC.

In the case of this clone: At one of its ends the junction is not consistent with the germline gene, which may arise from a read error. The chain couples TRBV6-5 to TRBJ2-3; weak D call: TRBD2 (6 bases). Germline-derived CDR1 and CDR2 are MNHEY and SVGAGI. There are 16 residues in the CDR3. DNA for the CDR3: TGTGCCAGCAGCTACTCATCCGGGACTAGCACAGATACGCAGTATTTT. Its translation is CASSYSSGTSTDTQYF.

This chain links TRBV21-1 with TRBJ1-1. TRBV21-1 is classified as a pseudogene. This CDR3 has 14 amino acids. CDR3: CASSKEQEYTEAFF. In DNA, the CDR3 is TGTGCCAGCAGCAAAGAGCAAGAATACACTGAAGCTTTCTTT.

The J gene is TRBJ2-5, the V gene TRBV19, with TRBD2 identical over 7 bases. The CDR3 extends over 15 amino acids. Germline V gene data show CDR1 as LNHDA and CDR2 as SQIVND (reference sequence). The trim removed 5 bases at V and 3 bases at J, leaving 9 bases unmatched. The CDR3: CASSSRGDQKETQYF. CDR3 DNA sequence: TGTGCCAGTAGTTCTCGGGGGGACCAAAAAGAGACCCAGTACTTC.

This clone was picked up one time. The V gene is TRBV5-1, the J gene TRBJ2-6; D gene ambiguous. The CDR3 loop spans 13 amino acids. Germline CDR1 and CDR2: SGHRS and YFSETQ. The V end was cut by 1 base, the J end by 4 bases, with 3 bases between. CDR3 DNA: TGCGCCAGCAGCTTGTCGGGGGCCAACGTCCTGACTTTC. The encoded protein is CASSLSGANVLTF.

V gene TRBV19 combines with J gene TRBJ1-5; 9 bases align to TRBD1. This CDR3 has 15 residues. The V and J ends lost 7 bases and 1 base, in that order; junction bases with no gene match: 5. Germline CDR1 and CDR2: LNHDA and SQIVND (reference sequence). The CDR3 loop reads CASTTGGGSNQPQHF. CDR3 DNA sequence: TGTGCCAGTACGACAGGGGGTGGGAGCAATCAGCCCCAGCATTTT.

This chain connects TRBV18 to TRBJ1-1; 7 nucleotides match TRBD1. Germline-derived CDR1 and CDR2 are KGHSH and LQKENI. V was pared by 3 bases and J by 8 bases, with 3 bases of the junction left unmatched. The CDR3 runs 12 residues. The CDR3 spells CASSPGQAEAFF. The CDR3, as DNA: TGTGCCAGCTCACCCGGACAGGCGGAAGCTTTCTTT. Filled out from reference TRBV18 and TRBJ1-1, the complete variable domain reads NAGVMQNPRHLVRRRGQEARLRCSPMKGHSHVYWYRQLPEEGLKFMVYLQKENIIDESGMPKERFSAEFPKEGPSILRIQQVVRGDSAAYFCASSPGQAEAFFGQGTRLTVV.

The chain has TRBV5-1 and TRBJ2-7, with D unclear. Trimming stripped 1 base from V and 0 bases from J, with 8 bases between. Germline V gene sequence: CDR1 SGHRS, CDR2 YFSETQ. This CDR3 is 14 amino acids long. The CDR3 DNA reads TGCGCCAGCAGCTTGCAGACGGCCTCCTACGAGCAGTACTTC. Its protein product is CASSLQTASYEQYF. The full variable domain, completed using reference TRBV5-1 and TRBJ2-7, is KAGVTQTPRYLIKTRGQQVTLSCSPISGHRSVSWYQQTPGQGLQFLFEYFSETQRNKGNFPGRFSGRQFSNSRSEMNVSTLELGDSALYLCASSLQTASYEQYFGPGTRLTVT.

The chain is built from TRBV28 and TRBJ1-5; D is uncertain. Germline CDR1 is MDHEN and CDR2 is SYDVKM. Between the trimmed V and J ends, which lost 5 bases and 6 bases, there was a span of 8 bases. The CDR3 extends over 12 amino acids. The DNA for the CDR3 is TGTGCCAGCAGTCCCCGGGCTCAGCCCCAGCATTTT. Translated, it gives CASSPRAQPQHF.

The genes are TRBV5-1 and TRBJ2-2; D gene unclear. CDR3 length equals 14 residues. The germline V gene has CDR1 SGHRS and CDR2 YFSETQ. Trimming took 0 bases from V and 1 from J, leaving 4 bases between them. The CDR3 DNA reads as TGCGCCAGCAGCTTGGCACAGAACACCGGGGAGCTGTTTTTT. Residues: CASSLAQNTGELFF.

CDR3 in amino acids: CAWSGVSGANVLTF. The DNA for the CDR3 is TGTGCCTGGAGCGGAGTCTCCGGGGCCAACGTCCTGACTTTC. The chain employs TRBV30 and TRBJ2-6; no clear D. Germline V gene sequence: CDR1 GTSNPN, CDR2 SVGIG (reference sequence). This CDR3 spans 14 amino acids. V lost 3 bases to trimming and J lost 4 bases, with 10 bases between them.

The CDR3 region is CASSLAGISNQPQHF. CDR3 DNA: TGTGCCAGCAGCTTAGCAGGGATTAGCAATCAGCCCCAGCATTTT. V and J are TRBV7-8 and TRBJ1-5; no reliable D call. This CDR3 spans 15 amino acids. In germline, CDR1 is SGHVS, CDR2 FQNEAQ. The V end was cut by 0 bases, the J end by 0 bases, with 6 bases between.

The chain has TRBV7-2 and TRBJ2-1; TRBD2 matches at 11 bases. Germline CDR1 reads SGHTA; CDR2 reads FQGNSA. The CDR3 sequence is 13 residues long. V shed 9 bases and J 6 bases; nucleotides not matched to a gene: 4. For the CDR3, the DNA is TGTGCCAGTAGACTAGCGGGATTCAATGAGCAGTTCTTC. This encodes CASRLAGFNEQFF.

V is TRBV28 and J is TRBJ1-3; D gene unclear. CDR1 is MDHEN, CDR2 SYDVKM, per germline. Deletions cut 6 bases from V and 0 bases from J, with 12 bases between. This CDR3 contains 15 residues. CDR3 in amino acids: CASSLGLSSGNTIYF. The CDR3 bases are TGTGCCAGCAGCCTCGGGTTAAGCTCTGGAAACACCATATATTTT. Filled out from reference TRBV28 and TRBJ1-3, the complete variable domain reads DVKVTQSSRYLVKRTGEKVFLECVQDMDHENMFWYRQDPGLGLRLIYFSYDVKMKEKGDIPEGYSVSREKKERFSLILESASTNQTSMYLCASSLGLSSGNTIYFGEGSWLTVV.

V is TRBV5-8 and J is TRBJ2-5, with TRBD2 as a possible D gene (6 bases). The CDR3 extends over 14 amino acids. Trimming stripped 4 bases from V and 7 bases from J, with 17 bases between. Per germline, CDR1 SGHTS and CDR2 YDEGEE. The CDR3 bases are TGTGCCAGCAGCCCCGGGGAGGACTGGCGGACCCAGTACTTC. Amino acids: CASSPGEDWRTQYF. Together with reference TRBV5-8 and TRBJ2-5, the CDR3 gives the full variable domain: EAGVTQSPTHLIKTRGQQATLRCSPISGHTSVYWYQQALGLGLQFLLWYDEGEERNRGNFPPRFSGRQFPNYSSELNVNALELEDSALYLCASSPGEDWRTQYFGPGTRLLVL.

V usage is TRBV27 and J usage is TRBJ2-7; a possible D gene is TRBD1 (6 bases). With 6 bases removed from V and 6 bases from J, the gap between germline ends came to 15 bases. The CDR3 contains 13 residues. In germline, CDR1 is MNHEY, CDR2 SMNVEV (reference sequence). The CDR3 region is CASSIRGFAEQYF. CDR3 DNA: TGTGCCAGCAGCATCAGGGGATTCGCCGAGCAGTACTTC.

The V gene is TRBV5-4, the J gene TRBJ1-2; D ambiguous. V was cut by 10 bases and J by 2 bases, with 12 bases left in between. Germline CDR1 is SGHNT and CDR2 is YYREEE (reference sequence). The CDR3 is 12 residues long. For the CDR3, the DNA is TGTGCCTTCCAGACGGAAAACTATGGCTACACCTTC. Translating it yields CAFQTENYGYTF.

V and J are TRBV28 and TRBJ1-1; TRBD1 is a possible D gene (5 bases). The ends were cut back, 3 bases at V and 12 bases at J, with 11 bases in the middle. The CDR3 extends over 11 amino acids. CDR1 and CDR2 from the germline V gene are MDHEN and SYDVKM. For the CDR3, the DNA is TGTGCCAGCAGTTTGGCGGGGGGGACTTTCTTT. This encodes CASSLAGGTFF.

The chain recombines TRBV28 with TRBJ2-3; D not resolved. V lost 10 bases, J lost 3 bases, and 5 bases lay in between. CDR3 length: 10 residues. Looked up from germline, CDR1 is MDHEN and CDR2 is SYDVKM. The CDR3: CATQTDTQYF. The CDR3 bases are TGTGCCACCCAGACAGATACGCAGTATTTT.